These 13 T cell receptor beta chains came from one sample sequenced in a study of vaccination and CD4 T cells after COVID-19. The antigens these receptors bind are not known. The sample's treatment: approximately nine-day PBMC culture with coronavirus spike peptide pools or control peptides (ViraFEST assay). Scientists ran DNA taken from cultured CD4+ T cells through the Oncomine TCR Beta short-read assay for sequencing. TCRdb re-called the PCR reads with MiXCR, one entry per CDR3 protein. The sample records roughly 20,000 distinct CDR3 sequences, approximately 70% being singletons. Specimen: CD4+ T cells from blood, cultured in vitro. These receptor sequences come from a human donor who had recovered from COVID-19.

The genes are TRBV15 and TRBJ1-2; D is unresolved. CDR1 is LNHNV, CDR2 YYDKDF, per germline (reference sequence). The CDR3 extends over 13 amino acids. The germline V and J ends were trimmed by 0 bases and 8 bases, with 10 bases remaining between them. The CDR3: CATSREGFLGYTF. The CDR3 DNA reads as TGTGCCACCAGCAGAGAGGGCTTTCTCGGCTACACCTTC.

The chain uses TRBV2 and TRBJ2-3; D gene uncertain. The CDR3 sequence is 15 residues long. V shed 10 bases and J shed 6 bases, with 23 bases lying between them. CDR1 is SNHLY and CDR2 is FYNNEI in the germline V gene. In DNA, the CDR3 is TGTGCCATACGATGGGCGGACGCGTCGTGGGATACGCAGTATTTT. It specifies CAIRWADASWDTQYF.

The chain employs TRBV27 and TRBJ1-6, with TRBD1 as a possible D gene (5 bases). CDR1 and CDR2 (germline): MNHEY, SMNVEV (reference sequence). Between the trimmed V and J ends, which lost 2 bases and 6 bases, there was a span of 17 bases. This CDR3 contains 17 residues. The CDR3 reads CASSLVGGIRFNSPLHF. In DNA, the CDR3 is TGTGCCAGCAGTTTAGTCGGGGGGATTCGGTTTAATTCACCCCTCCACTTT.

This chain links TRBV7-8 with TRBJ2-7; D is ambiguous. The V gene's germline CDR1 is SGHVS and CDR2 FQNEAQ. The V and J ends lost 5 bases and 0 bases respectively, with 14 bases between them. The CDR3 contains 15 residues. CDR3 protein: CASSPPLAFSYEQYF. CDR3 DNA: TGTGCCAGCAGCCCGCCCTTGGCGTTCTCCTACGAGCAGTACTTC.

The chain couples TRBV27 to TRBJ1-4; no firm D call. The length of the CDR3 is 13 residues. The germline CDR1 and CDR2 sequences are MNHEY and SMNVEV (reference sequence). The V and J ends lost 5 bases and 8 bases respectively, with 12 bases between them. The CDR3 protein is CASSRRVGEKLFF. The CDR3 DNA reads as TGTGCCAGCAGTCGGAGGGTTGGCGAAAAACTGTTTTTT.

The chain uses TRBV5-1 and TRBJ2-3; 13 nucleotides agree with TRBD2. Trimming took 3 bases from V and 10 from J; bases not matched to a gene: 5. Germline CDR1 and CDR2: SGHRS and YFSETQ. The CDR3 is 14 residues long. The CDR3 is CASSYGTSGIPQYF. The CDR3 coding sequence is TGCGCCAGCAGCTACGGGACTAGCGGGATACCGCAGTATTTT.

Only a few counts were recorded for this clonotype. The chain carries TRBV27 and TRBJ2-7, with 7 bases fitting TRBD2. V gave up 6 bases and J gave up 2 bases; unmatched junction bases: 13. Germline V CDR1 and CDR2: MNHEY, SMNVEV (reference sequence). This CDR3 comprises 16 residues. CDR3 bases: TGTGCCAGCAGGTCATACCGTGGGAGGGCGGCCTACGAGCAGTACTTC. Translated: CASRSYRGRAAYEQYF.

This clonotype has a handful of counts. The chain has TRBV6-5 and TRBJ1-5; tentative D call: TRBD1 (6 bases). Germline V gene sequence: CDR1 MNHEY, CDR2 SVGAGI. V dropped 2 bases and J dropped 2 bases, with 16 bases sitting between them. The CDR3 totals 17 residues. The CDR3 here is CASSYTSTGRGNQPQHF. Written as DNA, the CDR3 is TGTGCCAGCAGTTACACTTCAACAGGGAGGGGCAATCAGCCCCAGCATTTT.

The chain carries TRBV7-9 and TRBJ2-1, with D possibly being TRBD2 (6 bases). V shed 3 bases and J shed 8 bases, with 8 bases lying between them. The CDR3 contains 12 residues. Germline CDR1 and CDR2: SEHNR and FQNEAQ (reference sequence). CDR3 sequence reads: CASSLAGYEQFF. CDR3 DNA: TGTGCCAGCAGCTTGGCGGGGTATGAGCAGTTCTTC.

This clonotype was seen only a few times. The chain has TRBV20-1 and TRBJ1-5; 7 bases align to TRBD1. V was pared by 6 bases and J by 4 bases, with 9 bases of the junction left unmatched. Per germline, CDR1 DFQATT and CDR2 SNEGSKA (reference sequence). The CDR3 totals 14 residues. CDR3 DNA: TGCAGTGCGCATTCCCAGACAGGGAATCAGCCCCAGCATTTT. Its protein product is CSAHSQTGNQPQHF.

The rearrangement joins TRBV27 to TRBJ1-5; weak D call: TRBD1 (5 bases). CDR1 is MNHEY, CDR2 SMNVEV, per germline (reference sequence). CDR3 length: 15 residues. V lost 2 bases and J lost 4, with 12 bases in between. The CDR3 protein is CASSLGGSANQPQHF. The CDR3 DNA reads TGTGCCAGCAGTTTAGGGGGGTCGGCAAATCAGCCCCAGCATTTT.

This CDR3 is CASKGTGRETQYF. As DNA, the CDR3 is TGTGCCAGCAAAGGAACAGGGAGAGAGACCCAGTACTTC. The rearrangement uses TRBV27 and TRBJ2-5; tentatively, D is TRBD1 (6 bases). V was clipped by 7 bases and J by 4 bases, with 13 bases between them. CDR3 length: 13 amino acids. The germline V gene has CDR1 MNHEY and CDR2 SMNVEV (reference sequence).

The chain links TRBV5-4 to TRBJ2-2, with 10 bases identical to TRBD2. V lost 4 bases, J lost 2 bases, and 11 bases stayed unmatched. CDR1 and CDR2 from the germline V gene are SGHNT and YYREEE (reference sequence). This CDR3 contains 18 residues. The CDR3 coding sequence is TGTGCCAGCAGCCAGGGGCTTAGCGGGAGGCCAAACACCGGGGAGCTGTTTTTT. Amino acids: CASSQGLSGRPNTGELFF.